This TCR beta chain was sequenced during a study of T cell responses to AZD1222 COVID-19 vaccine. Here immunoSEQ multiplex PCR was the method, and the copy in TCRdb shows in-frame clones only, minus some. The sample lists 150,000 or so clones, around nine tenths occurring once. The V gene lost 1 base and the J gene lost 8 bases, with 8 bases spanning the gap. The CDR3 is made up of 13 amino acids. CDR1 and CDR2 (germline): LNHNV, YYDKDF (reference sequence). The rearrangement uses TRBV15 and TRBJ1-4; D is uncertain. The sequence was obtained from an adult in good health. The source was peripheral blood, collected on day 0 of MenACWY control vaccination. The CDR3 region is CATSRVTGEKLFF. The DNA of the CDR3 is TGTGCCACCAGCAGAGTCACGGGGGAAAAACTGTTTTTT.